This T cell receptor (beta chain) was observed in a study of T cell responses to AZD1222 COVID-19 vaccine. Per the germline V gene, CDR1 is MNHNS and CDR2 is SASEGT. CDR3 length equals 16 residues. The ends lost 3 bases at V and 1 base at J; junction bases unmatched: 6. This table comes from immunoSEQ multiplex PCR, and its TCRdb copy is limited to in-frame clones, with some not included. The sample lists around 190,000 clones; 85% to 95% were seen once. This chain connects TRBV6-1 to TRBJ1-1; 9 bases are shared with TRBD1. Source: peripheral blood, taken on day 0 of AZD1222 vaccination. The TCR comes from an adult in good health. The chain's CDR3 is CASSDLRQGGNTEAFF. The DNA of the CDR3 is TGTGCCAGCAGTGACCTTAGACAGGGGGGGAACACTGAAGCTTTCTTT.